These T cell receptor beta chains were read from a single sample in a study of blood T cell repertoires in COVID-19. TCRdb keeps only in-frame clones here, not all; method: immunoSEQ multiplex PCR. Among about 73,000 clones listed, 65% to 90% were seen once. The sequenced sample consisted of peripheral blood. These receptors were collected from a woman aged 60-75 years with acute or convalescent COVID-19. CDR3s include the opening cysteine and the closing phenylalanine or tryptophan. D genes are given only for firm matches. Clone size is not always given. Where it is, it says once, few, many or a class for expanded clones.

J	D	size	V	CDR3	DNA
TRBJ2-7	TRBD1	.	TRBV14	CASSGTGGLSYEQYF	TGTGCCAGCAGCGGGACAGGGGGCTTGTCCTACGAGCAGTACTTC
TRBJ1-2	.	.	TRBV20-1	CSASRMGHGYTF	TGCAGTGCTAGTAGAATGGGGCATGGCTACACCTTC
TRBJ2-2	TRBD1	.	TRBV6-1	CASSEAYRGPGTGELFF	TGTGCCAGCAGTGAAGCTTACAGGGGGCCTGGCACCGGGGAGCTGTTTTTT
TRBJ1-1	.	.	TRBV10-3	CAISEGRDTEAFF	TGTGCCATCAGTGAGGGGAGAGACACTGAAGCTTTCTTT
TRBJ2-1	.	.	TRBV9	CASSVGRGSTEQFF	TGTGCCAGCAGCGTAGGTAGAGGGAGTACTGAGCAGTTCTTC
TRBJ2-3	.	.	TRBV29-1	CSVETGVDTQYF	TGCAGCGTTGAAACGGGGGTTGATACGCAGTATTTT
TRBJ2-6	TRBD1	.	TRBV18	CASSPRTGAFSGANVLTF	TGTGCCAGCTCACCACGGACAGGCGCCTTCTCTGGGGCCAACGTCCTGACTTTC
TRBJ2-5	TRBD2	.	TRBV5-1	CASSLAVGGAVETQYF	TGCGCCAGCAGCTTGGCGGTCGGGGGGGCCGTCGAGACCCAGTACTTC
TRBJ2-1	.	.	TRBV9	CASSPGEADLGYSSYNEQFF	TGTGCCAGCAGCCCCGGGGAGGCGGACCTTGGGTACAGCTCCTACAATGAGCAGTTCTTC
TRBJ2-7	TRBD1	.	TRBV5-1	CASSLGGTGTYEQYF	TGCGCCAGCAGCTTGGGTGGGACAGGGACCTACGAGCAGTACTTC
TRBJ2-3	TRBD2	.	TRBV9	CASSVASSGDTQYF	TGTGCCAGCAGCGTAGCTAGTAGCGGGGATACGCAGTATTTT
TRBJ1-6	.	.	TRBV9	CASRGADDYNSPLHF	TGTGCCAGCAGAGGAGCGGACGACTATAATTCACCCCTCCACTTT
TRBJ2-4	.	.	TRBV6-5	CASSYERGNIQYF	TGTGCCAGCAGTTACGAAAGGGGAAACATTCAGTACTTC
TRBJ2-1	TRBD1	.	TRBV2	CASSEATGGGNEQFF	TGTGCCAGCAGTGAAGCAACAGGGGGCGGGAATGAGCAGTTCTTC
TRBJ2-7	TRBD2	.	TRBV11-2	CASTLAGREMGYEQYF	TGTGCCAGCACCCTAGCGGGGAGGGAGATGGGCTACGAGCAGTACTTC
TRBJ1-2	.	.	TRBV29-1	CSVDVQTQSGYTF	TGCAGCGTTGACGTACAGACCCAAAGTGGCTACACCTTC
TRBJ2-6	.	.	TRBV3-1/TRBV3-2	CATKGTETGPSSGANVLTF	TGTGCCACCAAGGGGACCGAGACAGGACCGAGCTCTGGGGCCAACGTCCTGACTTTC
TRBJ2-7	TRBD1	.	TRBV6-1	CASSDRQGAHEQYF	TGTGCCAGCAGTGATCGACAGGGGGCTCACGAGCAGTACTTC
TRBJ2-1	TRBD2	few	TRBV7-2	CASSPRTSGGREFF	TGTGCCAGCAGCCCGCGGACTAGCGGGGGGAGGGAGTTCTTC
TRBJ1-1	.	.	TRBV7-2	CASSWEQGRAEAFF	TGTGCCAGCAGCTGGGAACAGGGACGAGCTGAAGCTTTCTTT
TRBJ1-2	TRBD1	.	TRBV18	CASSTDRGLGYTF	TGTGCCAGCTCAACGGACAGGGGGCTTGGCTACACCTTC
TRBJ1-1	TRBD1	.	TRBV5-6	CASSLSTGGETEAFF	TGTGCCAGCAGCTTATCGACAGGGGGCGAAACTGAAGCTTTCTTT
TRBJ1-6	.	.	TRBV7-3	CASSFGRVDSPLHF	TGTGCCAGCAGCTTTGGCAGGGTAGACTCACCCCTCCACTTT
TRBJ1-1	.	.	TRBV19	CASSIIEASEAFF	TGTGCCAGTAGTATCATAGAAGCGTCCGAAGCTTTCTTT
TRBJ2-7	TRBD1	.	TRBV25-1	CASSLGTGSYEQYF	TGTGCCAGCAGCCTAGGGACAGGTTCCTACGAGCAGTACTTC
TRBJ2-6	.	.	TRBV24-1	CATSDRGFGANVLTF	TGTGCCACCAGTGATAGAGGGTTCGGGGCCAACGTCCTGACTTTC
TRBJ2-5	TRBD1	.	TRBV29-1	CSVSKGTGAGETQYF	TGCAGCGTCTCCAAGGGGACAGGGGCCGGGGAGACCCAGTACTTC
TRBJ2-5	TRBD2	.	TRBV9	CASSFGTSAEETQYF	TGTGCCAGCAGCTTCGGGACTAGCGCTGAAGAGACCCAGTACTTC
TRBJ2-5	.	once	TRBV29-1	CSVVTRRETQYF	TGCAGCGTGGTGACTAGGAGGGAGACCCAGTACTTC
TRBJ1-5	TRBD1	.	TRBV19	CASSGGTGGGQPQHF	TGTGCCAGTAGTGGAGGGACAGGGGGTGGTCAGCCCCAGCATTTT
TRBJ2-2	TRBD2	.	TRBV6-1	CASSEALAGGSNTGELFF	TGTGCCAGCAGTGAAGCCTTGGCGGGGGGATCGAACACCGGGGAGCTGTTTTTT
TRBJ1-2	.	.	TRBV6-1	CASSEVGRDYGYTF	TGTGCCAGCAGTGAAGTAGGCAGGGACTATGGCTACACCTTC
TRBJ2-7	.	.	TRBV11-2	CASSLGHTSYEQYF	TGTGCCAGCAGCTTGGGACACACGTCCTACGAGCAGTACTTC
TRBJ2-2	.	.	TRBV29-1	CSVRSPRATGELFF	TGCAGCGTTCGGAGCCCCCGAGCCACCGGGGAGCTGTTTTTT
TRBJ1-1	.	once	TRBV20-1	CSADKNTEAFF	TGCAGTGCGGACAAGAACACTGAAGCTTTCTTT
TRBJ2-1	TRBD1	once	TRBV11-2	CASSLGRGQASSSYNEQFF	TGTGCCAGCAGCTTGGGACGAGGACAGGCGAGTAGCTCCTACAATGAGCAGTTCTTC
TRBJ1-6	.	.	TRBV15	CATSRVAYNSPLHF	TGTGCCACCAGCAGAGTTGCGTATAATTCACCCCTCCACTTT
TRBJ2-3	.	.	TRBV7-3	CASSSPGEGSDTQYF	TGTGCCAGCAGCTCCCCGGGTGAGGGATCGGATACGCAGTATTTT
TRBJ1-3	.	.	TRBV3-1/TRBV3-2	CASSQQGNSGNTIYF	TGTGCCAGCAGCCAACAGGGGAACTCTGGAAACACCATATATTTT
TRBJ1-4	.	.	TRBV5-5	CASSPREGWDEKLFF	TGTGCCAGCAGCCCCCGGGAGGGATGGGATGAAAAACTGTTTTTT
TRBJ1-1	TRBD1	.	TRBV10-3	CAISAQGAGTEAFF	TGTGCCATCAGCGCACAGGGGGCTGGAACTGAAGCTTTCTTT
TRBJ2-7	.	few	TRBV12-3/TRBV12-4	CASSPDMTYEQYF	TGTGCCAGCAGTCCCGACATGACCTACGAGCAGTACTTC
TRBJ1-2	TRBD1	.	TRBV7-3	CASSLNTGVGYTF	TGTGCCAGCAGCTTAAACACAGGGGTGGGCTACACCTTC
TRBJ2-6	.	.	TRBV5-1	CASSSNLQGTSLSGANVLTF	TGCGCCAGCAGCTCTAACCTACAGGGGACTTCTCTCTCTGGGGCCAACGTCCTGACTTTC
TRBJ2-1	TRBD1	.	TRBV7-9	CASSLLPGTGGNEQFF	TGTGCCAGCAGCCTACTTCCCGGGACAGGGGGGAATGAGCAGTTCTTC
TRBJ2-1	TRBD2	.	TRBV5-6	CASSLVPSGSNEQFF	TGTGCCAGCAGCTTGGTGCCTAGCGGGAGCAATGAGCAGTTCTTC
TRBJ2-7	TRBD2	.	TRBV3-1/TRBV3-2	CASSRIRKRSGDSYEQYF	TGTGCCAGCAGCCGGATCCGTAAACGTAGCGGGGATTCCTACGAGCAGTACTTC
TRBJ1-1	.	.	TRBV19	CASSETLLFTEAFF	TGTGCCAGTAGCGAGACACTCCTTTTCACTGAAGCTTTCTTT
TRBJ1-1	TRBD1	.	TRBV19	CASSVDRVNTEAFF	TGTGCCAGTAGTGTCGACAGGGTGAACACTGAAGCTTTCTTT
TRBJ1-6	.	.	TRBV10-3	CAISEPGFGDSPLHF	TGTGCCATCAGTGAGCCAGGGTTTGGGGATTCACCCCTCCACTTT
TRBJ1-1	.	.	TRBV20-1	CSATENEAFF	TGCAGTGCAACAGAAAATGAAGCTTTCTTT
TRBJ2-6	.	.	TRBV5-1	CASSRDGQTGANVLTF	TGCGCCAGCAGCCGCGATGGACAAACTGGGGCCAACGTCCTGACTTTC
TRBJ1-1	TRBD1	.	TRBV2	CASSRGDRAFPTEAFF	TGTGCCAGCAGTAGAGGGGACAGGGCCTTTCCCACTGAAGCTTTCTTT
TRBJ1-6	TRBD1	.	TRBV19	CASKAQGESSPLHF	TGTGCCAGTAAAGCCCAGGGGGAAAGTTCACCCCTCCACTTT